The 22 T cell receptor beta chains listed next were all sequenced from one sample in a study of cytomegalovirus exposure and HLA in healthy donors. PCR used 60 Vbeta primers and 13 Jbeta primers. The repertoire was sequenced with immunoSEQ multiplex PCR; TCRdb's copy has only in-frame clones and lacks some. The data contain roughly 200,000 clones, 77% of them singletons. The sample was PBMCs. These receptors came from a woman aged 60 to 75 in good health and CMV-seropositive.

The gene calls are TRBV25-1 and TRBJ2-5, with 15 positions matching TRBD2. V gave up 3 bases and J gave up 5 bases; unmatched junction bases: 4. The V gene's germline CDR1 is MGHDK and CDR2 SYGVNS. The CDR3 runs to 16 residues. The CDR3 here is CASSEGGTSGGETQYF. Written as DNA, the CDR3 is TGTGCCAGCAGTGAGGGGGGGACTAGCGGGGGGGAGACCCAGTACTTC.

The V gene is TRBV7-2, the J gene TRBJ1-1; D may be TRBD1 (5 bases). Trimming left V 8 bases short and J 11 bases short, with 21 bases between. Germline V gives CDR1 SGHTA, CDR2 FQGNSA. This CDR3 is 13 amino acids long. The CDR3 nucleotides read TGTGCCAGCCGACTTGGCAGGGTATTTGACGCTTTCTTT. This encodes CASRLGRVFDAFF.

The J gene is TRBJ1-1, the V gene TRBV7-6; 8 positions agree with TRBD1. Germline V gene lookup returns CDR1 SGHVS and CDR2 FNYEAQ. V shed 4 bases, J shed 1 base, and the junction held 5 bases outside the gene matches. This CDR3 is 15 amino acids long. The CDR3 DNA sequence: TGTGCCAGCAGCTCCGGACAGGGAGGGAACACTGAAGCTTTCTTT. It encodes CASSSGQGGNTEAFF.

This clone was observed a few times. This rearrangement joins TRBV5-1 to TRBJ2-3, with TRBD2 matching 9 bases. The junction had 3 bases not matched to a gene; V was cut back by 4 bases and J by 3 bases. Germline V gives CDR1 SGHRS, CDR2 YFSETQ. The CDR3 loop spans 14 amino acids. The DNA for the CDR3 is TGCGCCAGCAGCGCCGGACTAGCGACAGATACGCAGTATTTT. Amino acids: CASSAGLATDTQYF.

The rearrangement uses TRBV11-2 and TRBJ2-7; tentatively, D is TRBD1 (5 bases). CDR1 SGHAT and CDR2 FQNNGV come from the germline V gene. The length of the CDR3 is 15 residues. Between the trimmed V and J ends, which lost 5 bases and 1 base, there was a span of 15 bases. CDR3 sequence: CASSNNPDTSYEQYF. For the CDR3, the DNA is TGTGCCAGCAGCAATAACCCGGACACTTCCTACGAGCAGTACTTC.

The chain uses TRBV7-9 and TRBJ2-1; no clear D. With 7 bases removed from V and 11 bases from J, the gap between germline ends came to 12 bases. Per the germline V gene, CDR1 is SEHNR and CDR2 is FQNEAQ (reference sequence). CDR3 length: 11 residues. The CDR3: CASNARAKQFF. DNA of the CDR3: TGTGCCAGCAACGCAAGAGCTAAGCAGTTCTTC.

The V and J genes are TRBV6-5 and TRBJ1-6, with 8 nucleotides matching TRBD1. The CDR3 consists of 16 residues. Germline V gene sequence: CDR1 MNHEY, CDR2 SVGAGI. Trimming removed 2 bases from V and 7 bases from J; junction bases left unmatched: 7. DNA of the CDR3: TGTGCCAGCAGTTACGTACAGGGGGTTATGAATTCACCCCTCCACTTT. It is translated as CASSYVQGVMNSPLHF.

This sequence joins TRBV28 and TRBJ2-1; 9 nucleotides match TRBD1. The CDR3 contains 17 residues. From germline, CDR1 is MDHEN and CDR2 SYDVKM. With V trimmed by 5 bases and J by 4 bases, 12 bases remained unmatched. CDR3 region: CASSTDPGTGPYNEQFF. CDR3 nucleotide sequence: TGTGCCAGCAGTACAGATCCCGGGACAGGGCCTTACAATGAGCAGTTCTTC.

The CDR3 sequence is CASSPNRGRLYEQYF. CDR3 in DNA: TGCGCCAGCAGCCCCAACAGGGGGCGCCTCTACGAGCAGTACTTC. The V call is TRBV5-1, the J call TRBJ2-7, with 9 bases that match TRBD1. V lost 4 bases to trimming and J lost 3 bases; unmatched junction nucleotides: 8. The CDR3 extends over 15 amino acids. CDR1 is SGHRS, CDR2 YFSETQ, per germline.

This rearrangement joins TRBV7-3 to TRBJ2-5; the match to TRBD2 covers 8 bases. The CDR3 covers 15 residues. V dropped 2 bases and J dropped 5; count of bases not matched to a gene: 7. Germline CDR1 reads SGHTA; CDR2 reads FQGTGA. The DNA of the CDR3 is TGTGCCAGCAGCTTATCGGGAGGGCCGGGTGAGACCCAGTACTTC. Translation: CASSLSGGPGETQYF.

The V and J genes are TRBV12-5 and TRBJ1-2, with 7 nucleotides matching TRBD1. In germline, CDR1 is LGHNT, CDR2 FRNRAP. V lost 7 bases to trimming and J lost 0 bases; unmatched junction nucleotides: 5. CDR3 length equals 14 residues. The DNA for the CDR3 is TGTGCTAGTGCTAGGGACAGTTCTAACTATGGCTACACCTTC. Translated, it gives CASARDSSNYGYTF.

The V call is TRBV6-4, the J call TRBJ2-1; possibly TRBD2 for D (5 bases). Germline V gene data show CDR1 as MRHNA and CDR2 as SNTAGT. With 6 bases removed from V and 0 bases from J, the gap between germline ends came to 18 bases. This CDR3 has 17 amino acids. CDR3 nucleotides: TGTGCCAGCAGCCTGTCCCCGGGGATTAGCTCCTACAATGAGCAGTTCTTC. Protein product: CASSLSPGISSYNEQFF.

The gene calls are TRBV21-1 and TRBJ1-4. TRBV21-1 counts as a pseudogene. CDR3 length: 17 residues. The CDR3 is CASSKVGGGLANEKLFF. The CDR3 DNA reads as TGTGCCAGCAGCAAAGTGGGAGGGGGGCTGGCTAATGAAAAACTGTTTTTT.

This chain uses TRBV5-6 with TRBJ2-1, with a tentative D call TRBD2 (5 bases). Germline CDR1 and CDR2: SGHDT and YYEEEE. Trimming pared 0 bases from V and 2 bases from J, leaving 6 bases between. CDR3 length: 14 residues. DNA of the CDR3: TGTGCCAGCAGCTTGGTGGGAGCCTACAATGAGCAGTTCTTC. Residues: CASSLVGAYNEQFF.

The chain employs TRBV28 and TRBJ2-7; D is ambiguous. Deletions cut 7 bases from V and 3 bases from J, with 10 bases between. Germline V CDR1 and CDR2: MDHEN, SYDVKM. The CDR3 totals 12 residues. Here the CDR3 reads CASTPGRYEQYF. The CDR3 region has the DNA TGTGCCAGCACCCCTGGCCGCTACGAGCAGTACTTC.

DNA of the CDR3: TGTGCCAGCAGTTTTGCGGGAGCGACGGGATATGCAGGGCAGTTCTTC. Protein sequence: CASSFAGATGYAGQFF. The chain has TRBV27 and TRBJ2-1, with 7 bases identical to TRBD2. Losses at the gene ends were 3 bases for V and 12 bases for J; bases not matched to a gene: 17. The germline V gene has CDR1 MNHEY and CDR2 SMNVEV (reference sequence). This CDR3 region has 16 residues.

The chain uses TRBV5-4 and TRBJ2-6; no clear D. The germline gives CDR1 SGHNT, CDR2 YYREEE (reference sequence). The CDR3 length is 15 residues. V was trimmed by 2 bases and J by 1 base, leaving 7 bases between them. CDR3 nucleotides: TGTGCCAGCAGCTTCGATCTATCTGGGGCCAACGTCCTGACTTTC. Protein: CASSFDLSGANVLTF. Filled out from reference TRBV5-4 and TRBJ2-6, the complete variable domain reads ETGVTQSPTHLIKTRGQQVTLRCSSQSGHNTVSWYQQALGQGPQFIFQYYREEENGRGNFPPRFSGLQFPNYSSELNVNALELDDSALYLCASSFDLSGANVLTFGAGSRLTVL.

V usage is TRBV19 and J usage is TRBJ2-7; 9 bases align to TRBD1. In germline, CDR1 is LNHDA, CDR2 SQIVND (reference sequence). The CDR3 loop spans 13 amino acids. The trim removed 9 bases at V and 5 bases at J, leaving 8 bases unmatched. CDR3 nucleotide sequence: TGTGCCAGCGACAGGGGGATAAGCAACGAGCAGTACTTC. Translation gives CASDRGISNEQYF.

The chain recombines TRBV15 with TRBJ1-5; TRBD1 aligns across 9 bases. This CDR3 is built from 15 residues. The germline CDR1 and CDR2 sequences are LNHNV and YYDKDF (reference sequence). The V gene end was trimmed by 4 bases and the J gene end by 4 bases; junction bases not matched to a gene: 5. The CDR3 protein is CATSKGQGTNQPQHF. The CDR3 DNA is TGTGCCACCAGCAAAGGACAGGGGACGAATCAGCCCCAGCATTTT.

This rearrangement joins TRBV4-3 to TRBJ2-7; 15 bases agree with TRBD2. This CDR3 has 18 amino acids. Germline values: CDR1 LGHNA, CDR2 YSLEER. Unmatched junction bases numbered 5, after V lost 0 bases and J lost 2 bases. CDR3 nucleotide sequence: TGCGCCAGCAGCCAAGAAAGGACTAGCGGGGGGGCCCCCTACGAGCAGTACTTC. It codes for CASSQERTSGGAPYEQYF.

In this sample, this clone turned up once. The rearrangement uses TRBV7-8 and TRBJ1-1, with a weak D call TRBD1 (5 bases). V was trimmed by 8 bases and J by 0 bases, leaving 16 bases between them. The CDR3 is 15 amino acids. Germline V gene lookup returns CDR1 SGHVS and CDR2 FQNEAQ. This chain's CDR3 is CASSWSGRVNTEAFF. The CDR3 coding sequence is TGTGCCAGCTCCTGGTCGGGCAGGGTGAACACTGAAGCTTTCTTT.

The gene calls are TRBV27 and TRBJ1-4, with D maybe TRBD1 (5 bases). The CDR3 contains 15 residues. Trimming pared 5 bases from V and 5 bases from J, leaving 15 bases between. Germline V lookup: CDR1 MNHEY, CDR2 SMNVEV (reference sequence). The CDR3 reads CASSRTLVWNEKLFF. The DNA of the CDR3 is TGTGCCAGCAGTCGGACATTAGTTTGGAATGAAAAACTGTTTTTT.